This is a list of T cell receptor beta chains from one sample in a study of T cell responses to AZD1222 COVID-19 vaccine. Assay: immunoSEQ multiplex PCR; the TCRdb copy retains only in-frame clones and omits some. Among 80,000 or so clones listed, more than 90% were seen once. Material: peripheral blood, obtained on day 0 of AZD1222 vaccination. The receptors stem from an adult in good health. Each CDR3 is given with its conserved first and last residue. A D gene is named only where the DNA matches it firmly.

>TRBJ1-2|.|14|TRBV10-3
TGTGCCATCAGAGAGGACAGAGCTAACTATGGCTACACCTTC
CAIREDRANYGYTF
>TRBJ2-7|.|12|TRBV29-1
TGCAGCGTTGAAGATCGGGGATACGAGCAGTACTTC
CSVEDRGYEQYF
>TRBJ2-2|.|15|TRBV7-2
TGTGCCAGCAGCTTAGGCACGGCCCACACCGGGGAGCTGTTTTTT
CASSLGTAHTGELFF
>TRBJ2-5|.|11|TRBV12-3/TRBV12-4
TGTGCCAGCAGTTTGGGAGAGACCCAGTACTTC
CASSLGETQYF
>TRBJ2-5|.|13|TRBV6-2/TRBV6-3
TGTGCCAGCAGCTGGCCCGGGACTCCTACCCAGTACTTC
CASSWPGTPTQYF
>TRBJ1-2|TRBD1|16|TRBV5-6
TGTGCCAGCAGCTTGCCCGGGGGACAGACTAACTATGGCTACACCTTC
CASSLPGGQTNYGYTF
>TRBJ2-2|.|13|TRBV12-3/TRBV12-4
TGTGCCAGTGCCAAGGGGCGGGGCGGGGAGCTGTTTTTT
CASAKGRGGELFF
>TRBJ1-3|.|14|TRBV19
TGTGCCAGTAAACAACAGGGCCTTGGAAACACCATATATTTT
CASKQQGLGNTIYF
>TRBJ1-3|TRBD1|19|TRBV3-1/TRBV3-2
TGTGCCAGCAGCCAGCTGACAGGGGGTGACAGTCCCTCTGGAAACACCATATATTTT
CASSQLTGGDSPSGNTIYF
>TRBJ1-1|.|13|TRBV2
TGTGCCAGCAGTGTCAGATTGGACACTGAAGCTTTCTTT
CASSVRLDTEAFF
>TRBJ1-1|.|15|TRBV4-1
TGCGCCAGCAGCCAAGAGGGCAGGGAAGCCACTGAAGCTTTCTTT
CASSQEGREATEAFF
>TRBJ2-3|TRBD1|16|TRBV27
TGTGCCAGCAGTACCCTCGACAGGGTGTTAACAGATACGCAGTATTTT
CASSTLDRVLTDTQYF
>TRBJ1-4|TRBD1|15|TRBV5-1
TGCGCCAGCAGCTTGGGGGGACAGTCTAGTGAAAAACTGTTTTTT
CASSLGGQSSEKLFF
>TRBJ2-2|.|15|TRBV11-2
TGTGCCAGCAGCCCAGACAGGTGGAACACCGGGGAGCTGTTTTTT
CASSPDRWNTGELFF
>TRBJ2-1|TRBD2|16|TRBV7-2
TGTGCCAGCAGCTTAGTAGGGCCTAGCGGGGGGGGTGAGCAGTTCTTC
CASSLVGPSGGGEQFF
>TRBJ2-5|TRBD2|16|TRBV7-2
TGTGCCAGCAGCTCAAGACTAGCGGGGGGGCGGGAGACCCAGTACTTC
CASSSRLAGGRETQYF
>TRBJ1-2|.|11|TRBV7-2
TGTGCCAGCGGAAGCAACTATGGCTACACCTTC
CASGSNYGYTF
>TRBJ1-5|TRBD1|14|TRBV28
TGTGCCAGCAGTGAGACAGGGTTCAATCAGCCCCAGCATTTT
CASSETGFNQPQHF